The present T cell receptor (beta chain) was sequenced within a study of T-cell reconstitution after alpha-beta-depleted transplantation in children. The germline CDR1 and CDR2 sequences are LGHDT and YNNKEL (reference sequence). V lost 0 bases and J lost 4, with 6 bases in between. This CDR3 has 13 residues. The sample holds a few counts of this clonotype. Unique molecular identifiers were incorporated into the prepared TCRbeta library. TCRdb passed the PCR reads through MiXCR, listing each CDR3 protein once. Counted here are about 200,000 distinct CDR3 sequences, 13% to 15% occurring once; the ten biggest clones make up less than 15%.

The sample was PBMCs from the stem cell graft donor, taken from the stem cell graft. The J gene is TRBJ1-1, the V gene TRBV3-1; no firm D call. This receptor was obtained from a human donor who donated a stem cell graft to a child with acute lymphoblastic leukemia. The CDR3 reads CASSQDLLTEAFF. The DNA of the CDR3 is TGTGCCAGCAGCCAAGACCTCCTCACTGAAGCTTTCTTT.